This T cell receptor (beta chain) was captured by sequencing in a study of T and B cells in COVID-19 patients. About the study: COVID-19 patients gave peripheral blood either during active infection or after recovery. Whole-study findings and limits: Clonality of TRB repertoires was high in active COVID-19; recovery brought above-healthy diversity and richness.

In regard to this clonotype: Its antigen is unknown.

TRB was amplified from around 250-460 ng of blood genomic DNA. The CDR3 has 17 residues. J was trimmed by 2 bases and V by 6 bases; bases with no gene match: 14. Per the germline V gene, CDR1 is MNHNS and CDR2 is SASEGT. TRB rearrangements were amplified by multiplex PCR with BIOMED2 TRB-A/B primers. MiXCR, applied by TCRdb to the multiplex PCR reads, yields one record per CDR3 protein. The repertoire holds 20,000 or so distinct CDR3 sequences, with around 28% as singletons. This TCR was sampled from a human donor who had recovered from COVID-19. The chain joins TRBV6-1 to TRBJ2-5; 8 positions match TRBD2. Sequences were obtained from blood. The CDR3 region is CASSPSTGGPGQETQYF. In DNA form, the CDR3 reads TGTGCCAGCAGCCCCTCTACGGGGGGGCCAGGGCAAGAGACCCAGTACTTC.